The clone carrying this T cell receptor beta chain occurred many times. Its specificity is not known. The TCR library protocol attached unique molecular identifiers to the individual cDNA molecules. MiXCR, applied by TCRdb to the 5' RACE reads, yields one record per CDR3 protein. The table includes more than 25,000 distinct CDR3 sequences, approximately 5% detected once. The data originate from a study of early T cells in non-severe SARS-CoV-2 infection. Overall study: Whole-blood bulk RNA, unsorted, was sequenced, and chains were unpaired.

The germline V and J ends were trimmed by 2 bases and 9 bases, with 11 bases remaining between them. Germline CDR1 reads SGHVS; CDR2 reads FNYEAQ. The CDR3 is made up of 13 amino acids. Study outcomes and limitations: Anti-spike CD8 responses were favored by VDJdb matching, which missed private and CD4 specificities.

The chain has TRBV7-6 and TRBJ2-1, with D perhaps matching TRBD2 (5 bases). This clonotype was sampled from an adult who was a healthcare worker with PCR-confirmed SARS-CoV-2 infection or an uninfected control (not recorded which). Specimen: whole blood. This CDR3 is CASSLRGQAEQFF. CDR3 coding DNA: TGTGCCAGCAGCTTAAGAGGGCAGGCTGAGCAGTTCTTC.